This T cell receptor (beta chain) was captured by sequencing in a study of shared clonotypes between healthy human individuals. Study results and caveats: Naive subsets typically showed greater estimated richness than memory subsets.

As for this clone: Its specificity is not known.

Method: immunoSEQ multiplex PCR; TCRdb's copy keeps in-frame clones and lacks some. Of 500,000 to 550,000 clones in the sample, roughly 95% were seen once. The receptor was derived from a woman aged 30 to 39 in good health. Sample: naive CD4+ T cells sorted from blood. Subset in this sample: CD45RA+ positively selected.

DNA for the CDR3: TGTGCCAGCAGCGGGGAGGGGGGCTCCCTCTCTGGGGCCAACGTCCTGACTTTC. This encodes CASSGEGGSLSGANVLTF. The chain carries TRBV5-8 and TRBJ2-6; a weak D match, TRBD2 (7 bases). This CDR3 has 18 residues. Germline CDR1 and CDR2: SGHTS and YDEGEE. Trimming left V 4 bases short and J 0 bases short, with 17 bases between. The complete variable domain, with remaining parts taken from reference TRBV5-8 and TRBJ2-6, reads EAGVTQSPTHLIKTRGQQATLRCSPISGHTSVYWYQQALGLGLQFLLWYDEGEERNRGNFPPRFSGRQFPNYSSELNVNALELEDSALYLCASSGEGGSLSGANVLTFGAGSRLTVL.